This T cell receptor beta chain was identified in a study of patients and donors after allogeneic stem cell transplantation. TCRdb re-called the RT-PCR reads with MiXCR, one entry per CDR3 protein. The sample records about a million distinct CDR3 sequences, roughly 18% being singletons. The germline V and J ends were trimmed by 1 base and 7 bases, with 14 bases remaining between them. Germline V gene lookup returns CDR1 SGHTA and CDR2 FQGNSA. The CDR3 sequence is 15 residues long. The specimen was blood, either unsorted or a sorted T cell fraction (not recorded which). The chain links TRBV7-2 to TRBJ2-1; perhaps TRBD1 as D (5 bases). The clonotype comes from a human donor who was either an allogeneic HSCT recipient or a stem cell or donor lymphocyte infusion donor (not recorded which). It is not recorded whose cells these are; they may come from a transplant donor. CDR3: CASSLVQGLSNEQFF. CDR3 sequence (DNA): TGTGCCAGCAGCTTAGTCCAGGGTCTGAGTAATGAGCAGTTCTTC.